These T cell receptor beta chains were read from a single sample in a study of T cells in pancreatic ductal adenocarcinoma. Produced via immunoSEQ multiplex PCR; TCRdb's table is partial and in-frame only. The table shows about 31,000 clones, with around 90% occurring only once. Sample: PBMCs. The receptors come from a human donor with pancreatic ductal adenocarcinoma. Each CDR3 is given with its conserved first and last residue. D genes are given only for firm matches. Clone size is given for some rows only: seen once, a few or many times, or a class if the clone is expanded.

d_call: TRBD2
clone_size: -
j_call: TRBJ2-7
v_call: TRBV7-9
cdr3_nt: TGTGCCAGCAGCTCCACCGGGGGGTCCGAGCAGTACTTC
cdr3_aa: CASSSTGGSEQYF

d_call: TRBD1
clone_size: once
j_call: TRBJ2-3
v_call: TRBV7-3
cdr3_nt: TGTGCCAGCAGCATACAGGGGCGCCTTGGCACAGATACGCAGTATTTT
cdr3_aa: CASSIQGRLGTDTQYF

d_call: -
clone_size: -
j_call: TRBJ2-3
v_call: TRBV5-5
cdr3_nt: TGTGCCAGCAGCTTGGGCCAGGGATCGGATACGCAGTATTTT
cdr3_aa: CASSLGQGSDTQYF

d_call: TRBD2
clone_size: -
j_call: TRBJ2-1
v_call: TRBV27
cdr3_nt: TGTGCCAGCAGTTTCGGGAGGGGTTACAATGAGCAGTTCTTC
cdr3_aa: CASSFGRGYNEQFF

d_call: TRBD1
clone_size: -
j_call: TRBJ1-4
v_call: TRBV5-1
cdr3_nt: TGCGCCAGCAGCCGAACACCCCCGGGACAGGCAACTAATGAAAAACTGTTTTTT
cdr3_aa: CASSRTPPGQATNEKLFF

d_call: -
clone_size: -
j_call: TRBJ2-2
v_call: TRBV12-5
cdr3_nt: TGTGCTAGTGGTACGACTAACGCGAACACCGGGGAGCTGTTTTTT
cdr3_aa: CASGTTNANTGELFF

d_call: -
clone_size: -
j_call: TRBJ2-7
v_call: TRBV6-5
cdr3_nt: TGTGCCAGCAGCCGCCCTCGGCGGGGCGCCTACGAGCAGTACTTC
cdr3_aa: CASSRPRRGAYEQYF

d_call: -
clone_size: -
j_call: TRBJ2-5
v_call: TRBV19
cdr3_nt: TGTGCCAGTAGTATAGGGCAGAACCAAGAGACCCAGTACTTC
cdr3_aa: CASSIGQNQETQYF

d_call: -
clone_size: -
j_call: TRBJ1-5
v_call: TRBV11-1
cdr3_nt: TGTGCCAGCAGCTTACGCGGGGGTAGCAATCAGCCCCAGCATTTT
cdr3_aa: CASSLRGGSNQPQHF

d_call: TRBD2
clone_size: -
j_call: TRBJ2-7
v_call: TRBV19
cdr3_nt: TGTGCCAGTAGTATAGCGATAGCGGGAAACCACGAGCAGTACTTC
cdr3_aa: CASSIAIAGNHEQYF

d_call: -
clone_size: -
j_call: TRBJ1-1
v_call: TRBV5-1
cdr3_nt: TGCGCCAGCAGCCAGGCATCTCCGGGGACCGTGGGGTGGACAGCTTTCTTT
cdr3_aa: CASSQASPGTVGWTAFF

d_call: TRBD1
clone_size: -
j_call: TRBJ1-1
v_call: TRBV7-3
cdr3_nt: TGTGCCAGCAGACTCCGACAGGGGGCGAGTACTGAAGCTTTCTTT
cdr3_aa: CASRLRQGASTEAFF

d_call: -
clone_size: once
j_call: TRBJ1-4
v_call: TRBV6-6
cdr3_nt: TGTGCCAGCAGCCCCCCCGGCTCTAATGAAAAACTGTTTTTT
cdr3_aa: CASSPPGSNEKLFF

d_call: TRBD2
clone_size: once
j_call: TRBJ2-1
v_call: TRBV6-5
cdr3_nt: TGTGCCAGCGTCGGACTAGCGGGAACTAACAATGAGCAGTTCTTC
cdr3_aa: CASVGLAGTNNEQFF

d_call: TRBD2
clone_size: -
j_call: TRBJ2-7
v_call: TRBV4-2
cdr3_nt: TGTGCCAGCAGCCCCGAGCGGGACTACGGATACTACGAGCAGTACTTC
cdr3_aa: CASSPERDYGYYEQYF

d_call: TRBD2
clone_size: -
j_call: TRBJ2-1
v_call: TRBV13
cdr3_nt: TGTGCCAGCAGCCATGGACTAGCGGGGGTATACAATGAGCAGTTCTTC
cdr3_aa: CASSHGLAGVYNEQFF

d_call: TRBD1
clone_size: -
j_call: TRBJ2-6
v_call: TRBV11-1
cdr3_nt: TGTGCCAGCAGAGGGACGACAGGGGCTTCCGGGGCCAACGTCCTGACTTTC
cdr3_aa: CASRGTTGASGANVLTF

d_call: -
clone_size: -
j_call: TRBJ1-1
v_call: TRBV5-1
cdr3_nt: TGCGCCAGCAGCTTGACTGGACCGACCCTGAACACTGAAGCTTTCTTT
cdr3_aa: CASSLTGPTLNTEAFF

d_call: TRBD1
clone_size: -
j_call: TRBJ2-3
v_call: TRBV4-1
cdr3_nt: TGCGCCAGCAACTTCGACAGGGAAGGCACAGATACGCAGTATTTT
cdr3_aa: CASNFDREGTDTQYF

d_call: -
clone_size: -
j_call: TRBJ2-7
v_call: TRBV27
cdr3_nt: TGTGCCAGCAGTTTATCCCCCGGGGAATACGAGCAGTACTTC
cdr3_aa: CASSLSPGEYEQYF

d_call: -
clone_size: once
j_call: TRBJ2-7
v_call: TRBV6-1
cdr3_nt: TGTGCCAGCAGGGGGGCCGGGCAGGGAACCTACGAGCAGTACTTC
cdr3_aa: CASRGAGQGTYEQYF

d_call: TRBD1
clone_size: -
j_call: TRBJ1-1
v_call: TRBV28
cdr3_nt: TGTGCCAGCAGTTCCCCAAGACAGGGGTATCGGGACACTGAAGCTTTCTTT
cdr3_aa: CASSSPRQGYRDTEAFF

d_call: TRBD2
clone_size: -
j_call: TRBJ2-5
v_call: TRBV7-8
cdr3_nt: TGTGCCAGCAGCTTAGCCCTTACTAGCGGGAGTGCAGAGACCCAGTACTTC
cdr3_aa: CASSLALTSGSAETQYF

d_call: -
clone_size: -
j_call: TRBJ1-2
v_call: TRBV27
cdr3_nt: TGTGCCAGCGCTCCGCGGGACGGAGCTAACTATGGCTACACCTTC
cdr3_aa: CASAPRDGANYGYTF

d_call: -
clone_size: -
j_call: TRBJ1-4
v_call: TRBV23-1
cdr3_nt: TGCGCCAGCTATGGGGCCGGGCCTAATGAAAAACTGTTTTTT
cdr3_aa: CASYGAGPNEKLFF

d_call: -
clone_size: -
j_call: TRBJ2-5
v_call: TRBV19
cdr3_nt: TGTGCCAGTAGTATATTAGTGGGGGAAGGGGCCCAGTACTTC
cdr3_aa: CASSILVGEGAQYF

d_call: TRBD1
clone_size: -
j_call: TRBJ1-4
v_call: TRBV4-3
cdr3_nt: TGCGCCAGCAGCCAAGAAAACAGGGGCTTTAACGAAAAACTGTTTTTT
cdr3_aa: CASSQENRGFNEKLFF